The rows below give T cell receptor beta chains drawn from one sample of a study of blood T cell repertoires in COVID-19. TCRdb's table, derived via immunoSEQ multiplex PCR, lists solely in-frame clones and lacks some. The sample contains 200,000 to 300,000 clones, roughly 88% of which appear only once. The specimen sequenced was PBMCs or T cells enriched from blood (not recorded which). These receptors originate from a woman between 40 and 55 years old with acute COVID-19. Both conserved end residues are part of each CDR3. The order of the fields is clone size, D gene, J gene, V gene, CDR3 DNA, CDR3 protein. A D gene is named only where the DNA matches it firmly. Part of the rows lack a size; the others show once, few, many or a class for expanded clones.

clone size: -; D gene: -; J gene: TRBJ2-5; V gene: TRBV7-9; CDR3 DNA: TGTGCCAGCAGCTTAGTAGTTGACACATCTCAAGAGACCCAGTACTTC; CDR3 protein: CASSLVVDTSQETQYF
clone size: -; D gene: -; J gene: TRBJ1-2; V gene: TRBV7-9; CDR3 DNA: TGTGCCAGCAGCTATCTGTTGAACACAGCTAACTATGGCTACACCTTC; CDR3 protein: CASSYLLNTANYGYTF
clone size: -; D gene: -; J gene: TRBJ1-2; V gene: TRBV29-1; CDR3 DNA: TGCAGCGTTTTTGGTGGCAATGGCTACACCTTC; CDR3 protein: CSVFGGNGYTF
clone size: -; D gene: -; J gene: TRBJ1-4; V gene: TRBV3-1/TRBV3-2; CDR3 DNA: TGTGCCAGCAGCCCTACAGGGTTAGATAATGAAAAACTGTTTTTT; CDR3 protein: CASSPTGLDNEKLFF
clone size: -; D gene: -; J gene: TRBJ1-4; V gene: TRBV5-4; CDR3 DNA: TGTGCCAGCAGCTCCCCGGGAGTTGAAAAACTGTTTTTT; CDR3 protein: CASSSPGVEKLFF
clone size: -; D gene: -; J gene: TRBJ2-1; V gene: TRBV24-1; CDR3 DNA: TGTGCCACCAGTCCAGTCACCGTAGACTGGTCCTCCTACAATGAGCAGTTCTTC; CDR3 protein: CATSPVTVDWSSYNEQFF
clone size: -; D gene: TRBD2; J gene: TRBJ2-1; V gene: TRBV6-4; CDR3 DNA: TGTGCCAGCAGTCCTTCGACTAGCGGTAGCTCCTACAATGAGCAGTTCTTC; CDR3 protein: CASSPSTSGSSYNEQFF
clone size: -; D gene: TRBD1; J gene: TRBJ2-1; V gene: TRBV5-5; CDR3 DNA: TGTGCCAGCAGCTTATCGGGACAGGGGTACAATGAGCAGTTCTTC; CDR3 protein: CASSLSGQGYNEQFF
clone size: -; D gene: -; J gene: TRBJ1-2; V gene: TRBV27; CDR3 DNA: TGTGCCAGCAGTTTAACCCTTTTTACAGGGTATCGCTATGGCTACACCTTC; CDR3 protein: CASSLTLFTGYRYGYTF
clone size: -; D gene: TRBD1; J gene: TRBJ1-1; V gene: TRBV27; CDR3 DNA: TGTGCCACCTCGGACAGGGTCGGCACTGAAGCTTTCTTT; CDR3 protein: CATSDRVGTEAFF
clone size: -; D gene: TRBD1; J gene: TRBJ1-2; V gene: TRBV30; CDR3 DNA: TGTGCCTGGAGTGCGGACAGGGGGAACTATGGCTACACCTTC; CDR3 protein: CAWSADRGNYGYTF
clone size: -; D gene: -; J gene: TRBJ1-4; V gene: TRBV5-1; CDR3 DNA: TGCGCCAGCAGCTTGGAGCCGGGGTCGAATGAAAAACTGTTTTTT; CDR3 protein: CASSLEPGSNEKLFF
clone size: -; D gene: -; J gene: TRBJ2-2; V gene: TRBV9; CDR3 DNA: TGTGCCAGCAGCGTAGTACAGGGCCCGAACACCGGGGAGCTGTTTTTT; CDR3 protein: CASSVVQGPNTGELFF
clone size: once; D gene: TRBD1; J gene: TRBJ2-7; V gene: TRBV7-2; CDR3 DNA: TGTGCCAGCAGCTTAGACACAGGGGGCTGGGGCGAGCAGTACTTC; CDR3 protein: CASSLDTGGWGEQYF
clone size: -; D gene: TRBD1; J gene: TRBJ2-6; V gene: TRBV25-1; CDR3 DNA: TGTGCCAGCAGTGTAGATTCGGACAGGGGGTCTGGGGCCAACGTCCTGACTTTC; CDR3 protein: CASSVDSDRGSGANVLTF
clone size: -; D gene: -; J gene: TRBJ2-1; V gene: TRBV7-2; CDR3 DNA: TGTGCCAGCAGCCCCCGACGGGTCTACAATGAGCAGTTCTTC; CDR3 protein: CASSPRRVYNEQFF
clone size: -; D gene: TRBD1; J gene: TRBJ2-7; V gene: TRBV6-5; CDR3 DNA: TGTGCCAGCGGGGACGGGACAGCCTCCGAGCAGTACTTC; CDR3 protein: CASGDGTASEQYF
clone size: -; D gene: -; J gene: TRBJ2-3; V gene: TRBV5-1; CDR3 DNA: TGCGCCAGCAGCTTCAGGTCGGGAGCAGATACGCAGTATTTT; CDR3 protein: CASSFRSGADTQYF
clone size: -; D gene: -; J gene: TRBJ1-1; V gene: TRBV5-1; CDR3 DNA: TGCGCCAGTTCGGGACAAACCCTTGGGGTCACTGAAGCTTTCTTT; CDR3 protein: CASSGQTLGVTEAFF
clone size: once; D gene: -; J gene: TRBJ1-2; V gene: TRBV5-1; CDR3 DNA: TGCGCCAGCAGCTCCGACAGCGCTAACTATGGCTACACCTTC; CDR3 protein: CASSSDSANYGYTF
clone size: -; D gene: -; J gene: TRBJ1-5; V gene: TRBV28; CDR3 DNA: TGTGCCAGCAGCAGGACAGTTAATAGCAATCAGCCCCAGCATTTT; CDR3 protein: CASSRTVNSNQPQHF